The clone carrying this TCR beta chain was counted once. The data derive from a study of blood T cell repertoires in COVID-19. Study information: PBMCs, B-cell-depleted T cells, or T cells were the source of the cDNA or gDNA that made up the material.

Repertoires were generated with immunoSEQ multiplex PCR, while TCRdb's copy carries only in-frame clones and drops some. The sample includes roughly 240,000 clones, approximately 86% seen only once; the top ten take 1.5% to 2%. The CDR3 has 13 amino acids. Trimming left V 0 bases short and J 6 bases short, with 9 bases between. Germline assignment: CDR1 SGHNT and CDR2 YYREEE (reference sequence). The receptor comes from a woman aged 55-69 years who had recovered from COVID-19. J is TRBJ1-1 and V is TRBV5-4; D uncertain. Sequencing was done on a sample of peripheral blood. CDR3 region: CASSLESLAEAFF. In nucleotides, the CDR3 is TGTGCCAGCAGCTTGGAGAGTCTTGCTGAAGCTTTCTTT. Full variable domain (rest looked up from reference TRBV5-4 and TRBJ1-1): ETGVTQSPTHLIKTRGQQVTLRCSSQSGHNTVSWYQQALGQGPQFIFQYYREEENGRGNFPPRFSGLQFPNYSSELNVNALELDDSALYLCASSLESLAEAFFGQGTRLTVV.